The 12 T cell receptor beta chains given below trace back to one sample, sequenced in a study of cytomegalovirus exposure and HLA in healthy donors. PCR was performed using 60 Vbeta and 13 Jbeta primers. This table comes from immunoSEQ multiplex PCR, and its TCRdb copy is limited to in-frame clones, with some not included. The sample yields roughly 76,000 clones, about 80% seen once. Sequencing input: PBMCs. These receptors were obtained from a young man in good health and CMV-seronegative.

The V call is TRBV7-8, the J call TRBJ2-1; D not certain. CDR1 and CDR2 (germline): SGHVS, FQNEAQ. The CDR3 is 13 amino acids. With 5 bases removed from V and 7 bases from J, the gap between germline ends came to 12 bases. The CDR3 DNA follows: TGTGCCAGCAGCCCCCGGGTCTTTAATGAGCAGTTCTTC. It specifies CASSPRVFNEQFF. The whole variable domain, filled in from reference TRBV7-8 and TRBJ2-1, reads GAGVSQSPRYKVAKRGQDVALRCDPISGHVSLFWYQQALGQGPEFLTYFQNEAQLDKSGLPSDRFFAERPEGSVSTLKIQRTQQEDSAVYLCASSPRVFNEQFFGPGTRLTVL.

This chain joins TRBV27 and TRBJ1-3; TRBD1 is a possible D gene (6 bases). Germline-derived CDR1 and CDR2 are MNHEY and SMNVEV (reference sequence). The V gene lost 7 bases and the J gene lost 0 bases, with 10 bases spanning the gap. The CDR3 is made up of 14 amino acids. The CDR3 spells CASKTGRSGNTIYF. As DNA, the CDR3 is TGTGCCAGCAAGACAGGCCGCTCTGGAAACACCATATATTTT.

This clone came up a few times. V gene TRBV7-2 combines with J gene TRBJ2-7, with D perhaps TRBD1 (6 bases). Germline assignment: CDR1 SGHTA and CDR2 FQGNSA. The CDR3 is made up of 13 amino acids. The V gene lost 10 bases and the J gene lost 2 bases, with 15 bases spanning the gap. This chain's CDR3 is CATTPGVAYEQYF. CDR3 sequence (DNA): TGTGCCACCACCCCAGGGGTGGCCTACGAGCAGTACTTC.

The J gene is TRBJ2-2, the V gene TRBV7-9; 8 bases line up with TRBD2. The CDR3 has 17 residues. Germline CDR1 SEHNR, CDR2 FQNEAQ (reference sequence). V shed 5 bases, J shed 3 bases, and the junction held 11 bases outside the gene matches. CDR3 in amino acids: CASSNSPGLGYTGELFF. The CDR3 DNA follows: TGTGCCAGCAGCAACTCGCCGGGACTAGGCTACACCGGGGAGCTGTTTTTT.

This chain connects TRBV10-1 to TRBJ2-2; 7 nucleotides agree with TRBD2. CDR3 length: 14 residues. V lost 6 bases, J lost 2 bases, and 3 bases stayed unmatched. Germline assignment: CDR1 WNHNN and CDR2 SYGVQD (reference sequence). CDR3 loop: CASRAGLNTGELFF. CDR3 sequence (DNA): TGCGCCAGCAGAGCGGGACTTAACACCGGGGAGCTGTTTTTT.

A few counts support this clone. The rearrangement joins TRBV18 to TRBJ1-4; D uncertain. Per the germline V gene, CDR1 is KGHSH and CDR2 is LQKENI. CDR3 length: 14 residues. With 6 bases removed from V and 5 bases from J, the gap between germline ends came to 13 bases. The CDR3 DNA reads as TGTGCCAGCTCCCATGGACTGCTCAATGAAAAACTGTTTTTT. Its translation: CASSHGLLNEKLFF. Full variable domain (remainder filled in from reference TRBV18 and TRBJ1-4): NAGVMQNPRHLVRRRGQEARLRCSPMKGHSHVYWYRQLPEEGLKFMVYLQKENIIDESGMPKERFSAEFPKEGPSILRIQQVVRGDSAAYFCASSHGLLNEKLFFGSGTQLSVL.

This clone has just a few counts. The CDR3, as DNA: TGTGCCAGCAGCTTAGTTTGGCGGGAGAGCGAGCAGTACTTC. Its translation is CASSLVWRESEQYF. The chain carries TRBV7-2 and TRBJ2-7; 7 bases map to TRBD2. This CDR3 contains 14 residues. Per the germline V gene, CDR1 is SGHTA and CDR2 is FQGNSA. The junction had 6 bases not matched to a gene; V was cut back by 1 base and J by 6 bases.

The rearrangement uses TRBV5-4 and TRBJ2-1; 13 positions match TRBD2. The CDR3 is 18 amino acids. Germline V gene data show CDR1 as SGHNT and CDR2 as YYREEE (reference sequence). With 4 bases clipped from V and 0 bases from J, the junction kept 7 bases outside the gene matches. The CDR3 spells CASSPGLAGYGSYNEQFF. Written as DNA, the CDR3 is TGTGCCAGCAGCCCGGGACTAGCGGGATATGGCTCCTACAATGAGCAGTTCTTC. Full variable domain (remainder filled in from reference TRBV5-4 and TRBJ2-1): ETGVTQSPTHLIKTRGQQVTLRCSSQSGHNTVSWYQQALGQGPQFIFQYYREEENGRGNFPPRFSGLQFPNYSSELNVNALELDDSALYLCASSPGLAGYGSYNEQFFGPGTRLTVL.

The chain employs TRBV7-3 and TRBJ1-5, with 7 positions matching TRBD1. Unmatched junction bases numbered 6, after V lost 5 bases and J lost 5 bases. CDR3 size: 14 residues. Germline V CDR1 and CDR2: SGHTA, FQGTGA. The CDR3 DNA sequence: TGTGCCAGCAGCAAACCACAGGGGCATCAGCCCCAGCATTTT. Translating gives CASSKPQGHQPQHF.

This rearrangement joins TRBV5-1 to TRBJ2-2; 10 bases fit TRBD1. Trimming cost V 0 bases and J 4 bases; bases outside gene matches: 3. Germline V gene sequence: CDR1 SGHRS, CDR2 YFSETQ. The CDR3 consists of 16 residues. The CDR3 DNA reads TGCGCCAGCAGCTTGGAAGGGACAGGGGCCACCGGGGAGCTGTTTTTT. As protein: CASSLEGTGATGELFF. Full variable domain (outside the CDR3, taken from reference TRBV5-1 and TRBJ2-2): KAGVTQTPRYLIKTRGQQVTLSCSPISGHRSVSWYQQTPGQGLQFLFEYFSETQRNKGNFPGRFSGRQFSNSRSEMNVSTLELGDSALYLCASSLEGTGATGELFFGEGSRLTVL.

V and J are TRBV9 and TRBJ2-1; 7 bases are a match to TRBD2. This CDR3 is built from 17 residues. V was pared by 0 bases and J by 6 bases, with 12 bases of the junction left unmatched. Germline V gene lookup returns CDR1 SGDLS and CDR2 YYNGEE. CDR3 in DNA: TGTGCCAGCAGCGTAGCTATAGGTGGCGGGAGTGGCAATGAGCAGTTCTTC. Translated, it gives CASSVAIGGGSGNEQFF.

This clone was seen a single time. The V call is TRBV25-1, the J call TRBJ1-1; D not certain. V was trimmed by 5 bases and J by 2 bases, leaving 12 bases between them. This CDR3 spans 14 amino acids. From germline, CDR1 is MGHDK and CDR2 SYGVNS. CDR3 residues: CASSTRGYNTEAFF. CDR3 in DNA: TGTGCCAGCAGTACGCGAGGGTATAACACTGAAGCTTTCTTT.